This TCR beta chain stems from a study of T cell responses to AZD1222 COVID-19 vaccine. Study information: Recipients boosted at about 4 weeks or about 12 weeks are pooled. Whole-study findings and limits: The study found Spike-specific TCR breadth and depth rose after two AZD1222 doses.

Sequencing was performed with immunoSEQ multiplex PCR; in TCRdb, only in-frame clones are kept and a portion is missing. This sample yields roughly 70,000 clones, of which roughly 85% are seen a single time; just over 20% belongs to the top ten. A word on this clone: The antigen is not known.

CDR3 size: 10 residues. Trimming shortened V by 4 bases and J by 2 bases, and 2 bases separated the two germline ends. Germline CDR1 is SQVTM and CDR2 is ANQGSEA. The V gene is TRBV29-1, the J gene TRBJ1-1, with no clear D. The TCR comes from an adult in good health. Sequenced here: peripheral blood, sampled on day 0 of AZD1222 vaccination. The CDR3 DNA is TGCAGCGTTGGAAACACTGAAGCTTTCTTT. Its translation: CSVGNTEAFF.